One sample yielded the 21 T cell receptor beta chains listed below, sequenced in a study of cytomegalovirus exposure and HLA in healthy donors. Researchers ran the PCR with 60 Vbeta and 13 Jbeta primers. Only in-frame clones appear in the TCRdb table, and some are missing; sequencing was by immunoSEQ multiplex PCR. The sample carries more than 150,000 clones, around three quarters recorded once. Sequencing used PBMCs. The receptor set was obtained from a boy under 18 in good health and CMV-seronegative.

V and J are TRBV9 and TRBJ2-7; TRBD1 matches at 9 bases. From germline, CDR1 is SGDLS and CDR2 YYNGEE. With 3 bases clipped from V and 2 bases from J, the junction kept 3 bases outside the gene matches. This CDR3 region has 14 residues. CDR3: CASSEGTGTYEQYF. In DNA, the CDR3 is TGTGCCAGCAGCGAAGGGACAGGGACCTACGAGCAGTACTTC.

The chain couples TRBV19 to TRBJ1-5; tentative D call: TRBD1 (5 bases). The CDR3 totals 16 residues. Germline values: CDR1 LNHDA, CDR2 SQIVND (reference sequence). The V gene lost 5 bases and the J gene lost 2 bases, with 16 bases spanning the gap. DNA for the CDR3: TGTGCCAGTAGTTCCAGGGAAAAAGGAGGCAATCAGCCCCAGCATTTT. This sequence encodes CASSSREKGGNQPQHF.

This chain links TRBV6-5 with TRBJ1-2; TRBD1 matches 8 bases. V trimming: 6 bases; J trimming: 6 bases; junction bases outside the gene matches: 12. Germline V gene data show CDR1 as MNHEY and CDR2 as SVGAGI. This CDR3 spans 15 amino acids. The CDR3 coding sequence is TGTGCCAGCAGCCGACTCAGGGGGCTGTCTCATGGCTACACCTTC. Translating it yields CASSRLRGLSHGYTF.

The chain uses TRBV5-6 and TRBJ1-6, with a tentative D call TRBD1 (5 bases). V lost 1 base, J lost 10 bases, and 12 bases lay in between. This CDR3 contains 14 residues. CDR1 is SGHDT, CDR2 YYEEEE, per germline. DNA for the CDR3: TGTGCCAGCAGCTTGCAGGGTGGAAGGTCACCCCTCCACTTT. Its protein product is CASSLQGGRSPLHF.

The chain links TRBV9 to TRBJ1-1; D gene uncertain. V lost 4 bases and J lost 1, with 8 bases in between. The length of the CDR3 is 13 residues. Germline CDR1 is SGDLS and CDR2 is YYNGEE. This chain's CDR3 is CASSFQKNTEAFF. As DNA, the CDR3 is TGTGCCAGCAGCTTTCAGAAGAACACTGAAGCTTTCTTT.

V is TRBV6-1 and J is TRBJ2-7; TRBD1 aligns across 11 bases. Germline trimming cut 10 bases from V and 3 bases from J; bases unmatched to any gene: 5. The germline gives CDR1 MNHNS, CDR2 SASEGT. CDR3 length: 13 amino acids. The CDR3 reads CAIPGQGGYEQYF. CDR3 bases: TGTGCCATCCCGGGACAGGGGGGCTACGAGCAGTACTTC.

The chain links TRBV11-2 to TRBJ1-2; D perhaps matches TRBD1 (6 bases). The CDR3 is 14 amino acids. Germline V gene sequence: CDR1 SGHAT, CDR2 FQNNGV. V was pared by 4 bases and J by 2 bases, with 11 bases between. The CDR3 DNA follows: TGTGCCAGCAGCTCATATACAGGGAACTATGGCTACACCTTC. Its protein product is CASSSYTGNYGYTF. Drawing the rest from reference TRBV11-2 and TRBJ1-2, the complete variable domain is EAGVAQSPRYKIIEKRQSVAFWCNPISGHATLYWYQQILGQGPKLLIQFQNNGVVDDSQLPKDRFSAERLKGVDSTLKIQPAKLEDSAVYLCASSSYTGNYGYTFGSGTRLTVV.

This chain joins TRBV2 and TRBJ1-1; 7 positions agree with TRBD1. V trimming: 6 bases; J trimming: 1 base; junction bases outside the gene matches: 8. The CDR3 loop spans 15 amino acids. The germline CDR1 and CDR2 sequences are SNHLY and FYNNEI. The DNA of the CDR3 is TGTGCCAGCAGCGCTCGGGGACAGAAGAACACTGAAGCTTTCTTT. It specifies CASSARGQKNTEAFF. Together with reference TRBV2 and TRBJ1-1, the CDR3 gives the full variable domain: EPEVTQTPSHQVTQMGQEVILRCVPISNHLYFYWYRQILGQKVEFLVSFYNNEISEKSEIFDDQFSVERPDGSNFTLKIRSTKLEDSAMYFCASSARGQKNTEAFFGQGTRLTVV.

The CDR3 DNA reads TGTGCCAGCAGCTTAAAGGCGGGAGATGGCTACGAGCAGTACTTC. The encoded protein is CASSLKAGDGYEQYF. The rearrangement links TRBV7-2 to TRBJ2-7; 7 bases line up with TRBD2. CDR3 length: 15 amino acids. CDR1 and CDR2 (germline): SGHTA, FQGNSA. Germline trimming cut 2 bases from V and 3 bases from J; bases unmatched to any gene: 7.

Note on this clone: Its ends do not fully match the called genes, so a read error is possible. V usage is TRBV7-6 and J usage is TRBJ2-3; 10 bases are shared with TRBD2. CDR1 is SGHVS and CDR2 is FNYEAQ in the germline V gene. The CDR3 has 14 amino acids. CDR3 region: CASSLAGGTDTQYF. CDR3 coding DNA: TGTGCCAGCAGCCTAGCGGGAGGCACAGATACGCAGTATTTT.

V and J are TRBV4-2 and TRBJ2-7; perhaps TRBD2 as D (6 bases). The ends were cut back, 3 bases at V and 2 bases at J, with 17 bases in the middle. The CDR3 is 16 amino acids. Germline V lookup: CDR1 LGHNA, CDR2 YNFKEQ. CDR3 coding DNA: TGTGCCAGCAGCCAGGGGGGAGGAGGTCTCCCCTACGAGCAGTACTTC. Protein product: CASSQGGGGLPYEQYF.

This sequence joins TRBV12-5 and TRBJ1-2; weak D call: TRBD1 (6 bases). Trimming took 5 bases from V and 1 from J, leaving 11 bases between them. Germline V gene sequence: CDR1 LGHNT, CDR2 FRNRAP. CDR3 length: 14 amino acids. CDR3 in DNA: TGTGCTAGTGGTCCCGGACAGAATAACTATGGCTACACCTTC. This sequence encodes CASGPGQNNYGYTF.

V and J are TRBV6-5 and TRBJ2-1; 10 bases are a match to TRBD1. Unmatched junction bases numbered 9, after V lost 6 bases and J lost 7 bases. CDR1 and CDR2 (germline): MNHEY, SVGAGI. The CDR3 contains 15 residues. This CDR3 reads CASRPGTGASNEQFF. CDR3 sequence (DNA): TGTGCCAGCAGGCCCGGGACAGGGGCTTCGAATGAGCAGTTCTTC.

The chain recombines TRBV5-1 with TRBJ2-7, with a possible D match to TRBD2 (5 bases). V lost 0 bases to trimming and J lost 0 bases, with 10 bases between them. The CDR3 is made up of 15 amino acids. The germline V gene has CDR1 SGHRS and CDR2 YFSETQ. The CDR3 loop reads CASSLGPAASYEQYF. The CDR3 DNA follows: TGCGCCAGCAGCTTGGGTCCAGCGGCCTCCTACGAGCAGTACTTC.

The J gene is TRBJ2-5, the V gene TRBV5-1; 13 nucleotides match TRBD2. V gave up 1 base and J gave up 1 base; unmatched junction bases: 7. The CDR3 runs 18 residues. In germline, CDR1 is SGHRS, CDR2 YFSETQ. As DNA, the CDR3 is TGCGCCAGCAGCTTGAAATTACTAGCGGGAGGGCTCCAAGAGACCCAGTACTTC. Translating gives CASSLKLLAGGLQETQYF.

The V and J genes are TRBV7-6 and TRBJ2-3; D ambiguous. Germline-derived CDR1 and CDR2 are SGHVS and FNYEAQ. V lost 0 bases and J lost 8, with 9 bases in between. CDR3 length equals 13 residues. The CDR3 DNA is TGTGCCAGCAGCTTAGCGCTCCTCGGTACGCAGTATTTT. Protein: CASSLALLGTQYF.

CDR3 protein: CATRPPRGSYEQYF. For the CDR3, the DNA is TGCGCGACCAGACCCCCCAGGGGGTCCTACGAGCAGTACTTC. This rearrangement joins TRBV23-1 to TRBJ2-7; 7 positions match TRBD1. TRBV23-1 falls under the ORF class, with uncertain function. The CDR3 has 14 amino acids.

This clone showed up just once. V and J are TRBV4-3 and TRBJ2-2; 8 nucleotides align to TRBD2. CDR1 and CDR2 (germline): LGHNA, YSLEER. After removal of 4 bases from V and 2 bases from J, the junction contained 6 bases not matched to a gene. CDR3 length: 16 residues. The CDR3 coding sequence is TGCGCCAGCAGCCGGGGGGCGGGGGGCAACACCGGGGAGCTGTTTTTT. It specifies CASSRGAGGNTGELFF.

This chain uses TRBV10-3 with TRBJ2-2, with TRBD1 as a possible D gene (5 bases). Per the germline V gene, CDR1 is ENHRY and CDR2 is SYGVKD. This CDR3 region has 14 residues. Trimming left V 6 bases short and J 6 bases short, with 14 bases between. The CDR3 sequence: CAISPGQRAGELFF. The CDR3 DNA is TGTGCCATCAGCCCAGGACAACGCGCCGGGGAGCTGTTTTTT.

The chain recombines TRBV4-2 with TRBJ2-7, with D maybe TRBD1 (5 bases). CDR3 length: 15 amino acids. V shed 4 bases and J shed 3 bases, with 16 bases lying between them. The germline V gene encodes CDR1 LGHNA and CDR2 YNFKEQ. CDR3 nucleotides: TGTGCCAGCAGCCCCTGGATGGGCGGACACTACGAGCAGTACTTC. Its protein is CASSPWMGGHYEQYF.

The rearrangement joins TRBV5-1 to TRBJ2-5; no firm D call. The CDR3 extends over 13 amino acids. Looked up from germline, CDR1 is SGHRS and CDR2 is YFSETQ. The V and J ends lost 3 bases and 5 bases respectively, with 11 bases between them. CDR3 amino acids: CASSSTGLETQYF. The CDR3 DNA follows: TGCGCCAGCAGCTCGACCGGGTTGGAGACCCAGTACTTC.